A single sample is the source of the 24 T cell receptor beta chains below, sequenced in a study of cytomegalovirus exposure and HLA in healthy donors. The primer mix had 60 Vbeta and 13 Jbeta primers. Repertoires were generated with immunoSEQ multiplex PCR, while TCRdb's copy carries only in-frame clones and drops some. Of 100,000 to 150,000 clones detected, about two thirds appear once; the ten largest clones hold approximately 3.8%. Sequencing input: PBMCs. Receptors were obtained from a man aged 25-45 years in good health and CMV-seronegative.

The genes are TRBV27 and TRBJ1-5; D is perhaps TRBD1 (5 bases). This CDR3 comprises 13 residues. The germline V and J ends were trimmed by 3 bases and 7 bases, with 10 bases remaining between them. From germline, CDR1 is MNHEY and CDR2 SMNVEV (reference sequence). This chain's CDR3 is CASSLGGGQPQHF. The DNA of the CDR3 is TGTGCCAGCAGTTTGGGGGGAGGACAGCCCCAGCATTTT.

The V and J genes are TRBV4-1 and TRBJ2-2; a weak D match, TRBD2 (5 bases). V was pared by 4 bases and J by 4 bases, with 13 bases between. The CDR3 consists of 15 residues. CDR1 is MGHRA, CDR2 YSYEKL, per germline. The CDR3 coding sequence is TGCGCCAGCAGCCCGGCGTCAGGAGGCACCGGGGAGCTGTTTTTT. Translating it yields CASSPASGGTGELFF.

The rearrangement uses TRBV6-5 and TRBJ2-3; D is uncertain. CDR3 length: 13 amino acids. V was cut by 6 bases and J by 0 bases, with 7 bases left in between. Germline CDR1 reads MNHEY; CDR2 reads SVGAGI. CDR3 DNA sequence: TGTGCCAGCAGGAGAGATAGCACAGATACGCAGTATTTT. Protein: CASRRDSTDTQYF.

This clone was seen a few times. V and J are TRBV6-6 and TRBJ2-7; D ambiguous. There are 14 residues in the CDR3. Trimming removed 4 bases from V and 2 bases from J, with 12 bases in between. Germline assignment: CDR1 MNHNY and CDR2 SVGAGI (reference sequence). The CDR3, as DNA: TGTGCCAGCAGTTTAGGTGACTCCACCTACGAGCAGTACTTC. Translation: CASSLGDSTYEQYF.

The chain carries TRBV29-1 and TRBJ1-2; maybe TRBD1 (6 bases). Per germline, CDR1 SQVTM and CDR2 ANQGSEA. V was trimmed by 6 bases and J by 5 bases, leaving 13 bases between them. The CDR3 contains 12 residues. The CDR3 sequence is CSVGVGGYGYTF. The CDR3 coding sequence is TGCAGCGTGGGAGTAGGGGGATATGGCTACACCTTC.

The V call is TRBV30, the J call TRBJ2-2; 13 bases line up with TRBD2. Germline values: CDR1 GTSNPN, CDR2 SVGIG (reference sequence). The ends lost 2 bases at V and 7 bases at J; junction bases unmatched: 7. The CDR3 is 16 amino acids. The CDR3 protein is CAWSPTSGGASGELFF. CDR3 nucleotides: TGTGCCTGGAGTCCAACTAGCGGGGGGGCAAGCGGGGAGCTGTTTTTT.

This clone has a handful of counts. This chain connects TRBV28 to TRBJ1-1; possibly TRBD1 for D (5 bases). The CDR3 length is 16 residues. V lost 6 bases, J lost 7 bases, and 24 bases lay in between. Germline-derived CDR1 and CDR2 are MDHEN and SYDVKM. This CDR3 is CASRLIGEQANDEAFF. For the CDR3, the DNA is TGTGCCAGCAGGCTTATAGGCGAACAGGCGAACGATGAAGCTTTCTTT.

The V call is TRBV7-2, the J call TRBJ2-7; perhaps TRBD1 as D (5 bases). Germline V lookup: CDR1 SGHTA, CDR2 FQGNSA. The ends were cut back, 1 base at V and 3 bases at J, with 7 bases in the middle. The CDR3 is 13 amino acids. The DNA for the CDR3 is TGTGCCAGCAGCTTAGGCAGGGACTACGAGCAGTACTTC. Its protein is CASSLGRDYEQYF.

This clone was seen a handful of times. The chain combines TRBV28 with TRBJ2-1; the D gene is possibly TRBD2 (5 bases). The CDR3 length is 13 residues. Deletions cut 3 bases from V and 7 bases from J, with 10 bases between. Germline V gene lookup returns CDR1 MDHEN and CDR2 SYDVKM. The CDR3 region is CASSFSGLNEQFF. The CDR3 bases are TGTGCCAGCAGTTTCTCGGGGTTAAATGAGCAGTTCTTC.

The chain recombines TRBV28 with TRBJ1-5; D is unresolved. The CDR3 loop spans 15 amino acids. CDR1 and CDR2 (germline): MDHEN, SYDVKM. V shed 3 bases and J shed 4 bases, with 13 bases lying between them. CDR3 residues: CASSLGGPENQPQHF. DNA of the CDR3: TGTGCCAGCAGTTTGGGCGGGCCTGAAAATCAGCCCCAGCATTTT.

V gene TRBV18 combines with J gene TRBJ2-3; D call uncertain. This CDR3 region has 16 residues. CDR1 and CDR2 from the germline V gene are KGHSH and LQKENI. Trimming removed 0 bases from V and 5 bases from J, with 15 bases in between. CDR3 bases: TGTGCCAGCTCACCACCTAATGGATCCCCAGGAGATACGCAGTATTTT. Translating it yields CASSPPNGSPGDTQYF.

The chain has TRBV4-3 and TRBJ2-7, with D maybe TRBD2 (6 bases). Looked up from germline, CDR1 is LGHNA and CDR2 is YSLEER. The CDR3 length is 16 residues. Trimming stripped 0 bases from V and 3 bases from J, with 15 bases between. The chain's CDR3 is CASSQDSRTDYYEQYF. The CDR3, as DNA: TGCGCCAGCAGCCAAGATTCCAGGACGGACTACTACGAGCAGTACTTC.

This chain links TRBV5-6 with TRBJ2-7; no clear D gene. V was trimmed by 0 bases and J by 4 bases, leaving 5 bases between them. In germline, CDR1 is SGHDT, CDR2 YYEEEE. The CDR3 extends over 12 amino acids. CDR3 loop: CASSLARYEQYF. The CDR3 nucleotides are TGTGCCAGCAGCTTGGCCAGATACGAGCAGTACTTC. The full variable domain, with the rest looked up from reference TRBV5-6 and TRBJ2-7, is DAGVTQSPTHLIKTRGQQVTLRCSPKSGHDTVSWYQQALGQGPQFIFQYYEEEERQRGNFPDRFSGHQFPNYSSELNVNALLLGDSALYLCASSLARYEQYFGPGTRLTVT.

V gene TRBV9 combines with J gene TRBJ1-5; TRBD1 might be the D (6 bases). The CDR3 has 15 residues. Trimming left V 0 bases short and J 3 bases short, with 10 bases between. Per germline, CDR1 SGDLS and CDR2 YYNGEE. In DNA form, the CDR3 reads TGTGCCAGCAGCGTAGGACAGGACCACAATCAGCCCCAGCATTTT. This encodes CASSVGQDHNQPQHF.

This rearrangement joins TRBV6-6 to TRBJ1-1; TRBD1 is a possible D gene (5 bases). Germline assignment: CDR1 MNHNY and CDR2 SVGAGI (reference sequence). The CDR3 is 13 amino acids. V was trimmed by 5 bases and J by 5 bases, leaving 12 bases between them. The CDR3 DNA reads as TGTGCCAGCAGTCCAGGGACTTTTACTGAAGCTTTCTTT. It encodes CASSPGTFTEAFF.

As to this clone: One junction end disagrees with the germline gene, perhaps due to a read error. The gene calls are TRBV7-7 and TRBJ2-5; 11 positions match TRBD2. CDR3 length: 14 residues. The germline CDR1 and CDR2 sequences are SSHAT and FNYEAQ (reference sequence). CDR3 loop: CASSISGGAETQYF. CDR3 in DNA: TGTGCTAGCAGCATTAGCGGGGGGGCGGAGACCCAGTACTTC.

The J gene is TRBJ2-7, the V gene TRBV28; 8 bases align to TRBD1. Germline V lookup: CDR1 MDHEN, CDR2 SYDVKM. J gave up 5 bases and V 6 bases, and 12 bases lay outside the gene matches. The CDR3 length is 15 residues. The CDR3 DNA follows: TGTGCCAGCAGCTTAAACATTGGGACAGGCCACGAGCAGTACTTC. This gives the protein CASSLNIGTGHEQYF.

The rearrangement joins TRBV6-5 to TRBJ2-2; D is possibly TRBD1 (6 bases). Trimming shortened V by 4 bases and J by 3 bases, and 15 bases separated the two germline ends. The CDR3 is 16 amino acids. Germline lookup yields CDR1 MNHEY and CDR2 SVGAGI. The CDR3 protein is CASSLGQVKDTGELFF. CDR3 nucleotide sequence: TGTGCCAGCAGTTTGGGACAAGTCAAGGACACCGGGGAGCTGTTTTTT.

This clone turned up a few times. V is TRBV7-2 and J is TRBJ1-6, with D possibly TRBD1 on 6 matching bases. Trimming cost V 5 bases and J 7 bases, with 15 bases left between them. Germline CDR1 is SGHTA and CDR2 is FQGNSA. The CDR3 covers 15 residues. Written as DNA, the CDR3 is TGTGCCAGCAGCGCCCACAGGGTTAAAAATTCACCCCTCCACTTT. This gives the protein CASSAHRVKNSPLHF.

CDR3 DNA sequence: TGTGCCAGTAGTATTAGAGGGAGGACTGAAGCTTTCTTT. This codes for CASSIRGRTEAFF. This chain links TRBV19 with TRBJ1-1; D ambiguous. In germline, CDR1 is LNHDA, CDR2 SQIVND (reference sequence). The CDR3 is made up of 13 amino acids. V was shortened by 3 bases and J by 5 bases, with 10 bases between the two germline ends.

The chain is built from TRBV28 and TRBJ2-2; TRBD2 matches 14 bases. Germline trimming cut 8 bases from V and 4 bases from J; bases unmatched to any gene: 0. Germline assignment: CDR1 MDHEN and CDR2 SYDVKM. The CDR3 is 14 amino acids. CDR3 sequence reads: CASGTSGGTGELFF. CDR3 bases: TGTGCCAGCGGGACTAGCGGGGGCACCGGGGAGCTGTTTTTT.

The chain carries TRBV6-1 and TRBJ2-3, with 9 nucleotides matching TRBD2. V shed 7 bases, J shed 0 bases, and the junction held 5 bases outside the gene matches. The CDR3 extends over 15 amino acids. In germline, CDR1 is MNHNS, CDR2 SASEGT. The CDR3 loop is CASTGRGGSTDTQYF. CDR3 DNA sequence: TGTGCCAGCACAGGGCGGGGGGGAAGCACAGATACGCAGTATTTT.

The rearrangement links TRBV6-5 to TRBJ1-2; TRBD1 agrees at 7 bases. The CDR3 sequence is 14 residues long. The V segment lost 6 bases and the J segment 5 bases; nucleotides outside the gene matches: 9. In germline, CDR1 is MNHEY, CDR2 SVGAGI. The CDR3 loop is CASRPSGTAYGYTF. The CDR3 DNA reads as TGTGCCAGCAGGCCTTCCGGGACAGCGTATGGCTACACCTTC.

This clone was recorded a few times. The CDR3 is CASSLRASGGAWKETQYF. DNA for the CDR3: TGTGCCAGCAGCTTGCGGGCTAGCGGGGGGGCCTGGAAAGAGACCCAGTACTTC. The V call is TRBV5-4, the J call TRBJ2-5, with TRBD2 identical over 12 bases. V was pared by 1 base and J by 3 bases, with 10 bases of the junction left unmatched. The CDR3 covers 18 residues. Germline CDR1 SGHNT, CDR2 YYREEE (reference sequence). Variable domain in full (rest from reference TRBV5-4 and TRBJ2-5): ETGVTQSPTHLIKTRGQQVTLRCSSQSGHNTVSWYQQALGQGPQFIFQYYREEENGRGNFPPRFSGLQFPNYSSELNVNALELDDSALYLCASSLRASGGAWKETQYFGPGTRLLVL.